What follows describes a single T cell receptor (beta chain). The germline V and J ends were trimmed by 5 bases and 5 bases, with 16 bases remaining between them. This CDR3 is 14 amino acids long. Germline V gene data show CDR1 as SGHDT and CDR2 as YYEEEE. The sample originates from a study of technical replicates of blood from a handful of donors. Profiled with immunoSEQ multiplex PCR; TCRdb holds only in-frame clones, not every one. Of some 80,000 clones listed, 91% are singletons. This chain connects TRBV5-6 to TRBJ1-1; tentatively, D is TRBD1 (6 bases). Sample: T cells isolated from PBMCs. The receptor was isolated from a human donor in good health. This CDR3 reads CASSPLGAQTEAFF. The CDR3 DNA sequence: TGTGCCAGCAGTCCCCTGGGGGCGCAGACTGAAGCTTTCTTT.